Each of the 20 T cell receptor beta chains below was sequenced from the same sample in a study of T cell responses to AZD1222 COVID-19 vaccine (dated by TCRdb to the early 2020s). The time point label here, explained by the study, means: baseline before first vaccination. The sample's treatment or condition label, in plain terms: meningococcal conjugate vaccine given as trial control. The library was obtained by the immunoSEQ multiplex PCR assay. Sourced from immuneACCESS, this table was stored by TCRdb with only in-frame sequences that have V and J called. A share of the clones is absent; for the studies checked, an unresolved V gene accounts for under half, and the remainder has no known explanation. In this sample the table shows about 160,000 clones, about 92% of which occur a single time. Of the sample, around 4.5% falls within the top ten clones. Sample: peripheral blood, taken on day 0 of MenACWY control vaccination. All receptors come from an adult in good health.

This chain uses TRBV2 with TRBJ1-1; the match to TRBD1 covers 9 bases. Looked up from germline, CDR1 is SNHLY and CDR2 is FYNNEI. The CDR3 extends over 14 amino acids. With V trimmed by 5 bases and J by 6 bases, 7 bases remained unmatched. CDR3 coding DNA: TGTGCCAGCAGTTCCCGGACAGGGGAGGCTGAAGCTTTCTTT. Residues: CASSSRTGEAEAFF.

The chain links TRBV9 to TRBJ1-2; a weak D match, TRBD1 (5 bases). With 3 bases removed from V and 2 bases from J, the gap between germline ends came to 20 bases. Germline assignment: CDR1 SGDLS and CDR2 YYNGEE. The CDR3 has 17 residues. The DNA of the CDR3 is TGTGCCAGCAGCGCATCTGCGGGCGACGAGGGGAACTATGGCTACACCTTC. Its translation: CASSASAGDEGNYGYTF.

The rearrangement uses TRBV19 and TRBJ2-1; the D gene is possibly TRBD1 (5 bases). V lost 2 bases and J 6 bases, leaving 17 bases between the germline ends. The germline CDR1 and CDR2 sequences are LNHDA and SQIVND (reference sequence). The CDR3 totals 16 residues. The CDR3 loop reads CASSILVGQVRNEQFF. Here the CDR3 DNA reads TGTGCCAGTAGTATATTGGTGGGGCAGGTGCGCAATGAGCAGTTCTTC.

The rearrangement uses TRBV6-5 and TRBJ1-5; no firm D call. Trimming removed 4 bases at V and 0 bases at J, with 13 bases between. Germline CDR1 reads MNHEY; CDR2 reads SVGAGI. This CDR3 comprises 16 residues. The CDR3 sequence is CASSWGGGYSNQPQHF. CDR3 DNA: TGTGCCAGCAGTTGGGGTGGAGGGTATAGCAATCAGCCCCAGCATTTT.

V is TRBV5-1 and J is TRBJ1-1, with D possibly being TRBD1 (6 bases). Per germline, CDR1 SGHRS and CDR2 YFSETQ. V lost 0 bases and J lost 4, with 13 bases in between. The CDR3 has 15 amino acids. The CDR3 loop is CASSLGGLRVTEAFF. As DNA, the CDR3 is TGCGCCAGCAGCTTGGGGGGGCTCAGGGTCACTGAAGCTTTCTTT.

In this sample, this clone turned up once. Here the CDR3 reads CASSHGQGRSGNTIYF. In DNA form, the CDR3 reads TGTGCCAGCAGCCACGGACAGGGGAGGTCTGGAAACACCATATATTTT. This chain joins TRBV3-1 (or the pseudogene TRBV3-2) and TRBJ1-3; 9 bases match TRBD1. CDR1 and CDR2 from the germline V gene are LGHDT and YNNKEL (reference sequence). The ends lost 3 bases at V and 1 base at J; junction bases unmatched: 4. CDR3 size: 16 residues.

CDR3 amino acids: CASSMGNVANYGYTF. In nucleotides, the CDR3 is TGTGCCAGTAGTATGGGTAATGTGGCCAACTATGGCTACACCTTC. The chain is built from TRBV19 and TRBJ1-2; D uncertain. The CDR3 consists of 15 residues. CDR1 is LNHDA and CDR2 is SQIVND in the germline V gene (reference sequence). Deletions cut 3 bases from V and 2 bases from J, with 13 bases between.

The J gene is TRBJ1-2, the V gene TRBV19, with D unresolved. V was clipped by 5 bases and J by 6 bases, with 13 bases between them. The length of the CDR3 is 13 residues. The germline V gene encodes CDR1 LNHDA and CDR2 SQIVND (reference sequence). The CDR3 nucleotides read TGTGCCAGTAGTCTCCAGAGGAGCGATGGCTACACCTTC. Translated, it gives CASSLQRSDGYTF.

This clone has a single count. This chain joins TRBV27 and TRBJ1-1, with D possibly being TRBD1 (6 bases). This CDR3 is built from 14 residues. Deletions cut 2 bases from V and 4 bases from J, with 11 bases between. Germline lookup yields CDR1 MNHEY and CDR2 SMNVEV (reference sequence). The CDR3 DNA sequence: TGTGCCAGCAGTTTAGTTTCAGGGGCCACTGAAGCTTTCTTT. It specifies CASSLVSGATEAFF.

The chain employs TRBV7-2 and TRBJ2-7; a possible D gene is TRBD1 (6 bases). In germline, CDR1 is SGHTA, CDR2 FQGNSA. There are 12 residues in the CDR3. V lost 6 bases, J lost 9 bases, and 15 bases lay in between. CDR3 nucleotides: TGTGCCAGCAGTCTTAACAGGGACGGGCAGTACTTC. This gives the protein CASSLNRDGQYF.

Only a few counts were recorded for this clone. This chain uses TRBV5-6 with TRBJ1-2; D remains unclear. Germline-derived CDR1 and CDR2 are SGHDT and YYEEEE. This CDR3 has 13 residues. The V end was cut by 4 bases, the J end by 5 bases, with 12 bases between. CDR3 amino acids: CASSPRTLYGYTF. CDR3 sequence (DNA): TGTGCCAGCAGCCCCCGGACCTTATATGGCTACACCTTC.

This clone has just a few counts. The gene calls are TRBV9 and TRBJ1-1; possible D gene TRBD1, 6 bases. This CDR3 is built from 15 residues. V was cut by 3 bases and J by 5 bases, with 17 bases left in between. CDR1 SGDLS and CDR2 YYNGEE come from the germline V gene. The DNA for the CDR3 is TGTGCCAGCAGCGCAACCACGACAGGCCGGACTGAAGCTTTCTTT. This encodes CASSATTTGRTEAFF. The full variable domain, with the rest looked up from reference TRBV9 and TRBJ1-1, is DSGVTQTPKHLITATGQRVTLRCSPRSGDLSVYWYQQSLDQGLQFLIQYYNGEERAKGNILERFSAQQFPDLHSELNLSSLELGDSALYFCASSATTTGRTEAFFGQGTRLTVV.

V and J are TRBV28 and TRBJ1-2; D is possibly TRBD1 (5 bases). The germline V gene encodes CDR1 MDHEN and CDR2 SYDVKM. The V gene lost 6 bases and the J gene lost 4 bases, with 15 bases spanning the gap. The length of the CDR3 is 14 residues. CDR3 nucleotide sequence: TGTGCCAGCAGCCGCTCTGGGGCGGCCTATGGCTACACCTTC. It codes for CASSRSGAAYGYTF.

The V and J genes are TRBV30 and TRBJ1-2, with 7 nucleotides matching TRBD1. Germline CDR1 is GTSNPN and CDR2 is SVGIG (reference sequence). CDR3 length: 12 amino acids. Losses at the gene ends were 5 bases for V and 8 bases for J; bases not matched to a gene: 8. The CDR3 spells CAWVEGAAGYTF. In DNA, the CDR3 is TGTGCCTGGGTGGAGGGGGCAGCGGGCTACACCTTC.

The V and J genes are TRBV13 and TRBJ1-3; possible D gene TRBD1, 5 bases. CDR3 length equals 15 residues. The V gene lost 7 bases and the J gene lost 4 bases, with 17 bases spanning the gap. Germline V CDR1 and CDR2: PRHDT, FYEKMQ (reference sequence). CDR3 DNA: TGTGCCAGCAACTTCCTCCGGGGGTCGGGAAACACCATATATTTT. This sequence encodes CASNFLRGSGNTIYF.

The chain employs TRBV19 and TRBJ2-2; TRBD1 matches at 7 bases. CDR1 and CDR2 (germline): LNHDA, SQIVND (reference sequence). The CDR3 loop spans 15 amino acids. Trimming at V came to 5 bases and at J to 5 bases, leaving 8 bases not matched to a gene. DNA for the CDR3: TGTGCCAGTAGTTCCGACAGGGCCGGAACCGGGGAGCTGTTTTTT. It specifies CASSSDRAGTGELFF.

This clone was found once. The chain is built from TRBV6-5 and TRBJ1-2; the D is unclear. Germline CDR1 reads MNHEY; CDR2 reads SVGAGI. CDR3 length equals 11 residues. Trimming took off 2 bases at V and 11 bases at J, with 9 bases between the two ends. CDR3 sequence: CASSYGGRYTF. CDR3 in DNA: TGTGCCAGCAGTTACGGAGGGCGGTACACCTTC.

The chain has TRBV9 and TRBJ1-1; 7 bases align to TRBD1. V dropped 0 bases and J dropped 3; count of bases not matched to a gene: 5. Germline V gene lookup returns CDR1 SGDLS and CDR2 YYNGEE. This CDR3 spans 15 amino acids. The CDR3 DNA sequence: TGTGCCAGCAGCGTAGGACAGGGCTTAGACACTGAAGCTTTCTTT. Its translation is CASSVGQGLDTEAFF.

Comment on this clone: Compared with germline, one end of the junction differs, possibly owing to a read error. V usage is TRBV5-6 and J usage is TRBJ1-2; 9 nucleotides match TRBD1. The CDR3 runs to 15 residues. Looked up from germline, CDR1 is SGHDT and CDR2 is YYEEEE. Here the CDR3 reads CASSLGDRATHEGFF. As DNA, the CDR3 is TGTGCCAGCAGCTTGGGGGACAGGGCGACTCATGAGGGGTTCTTC. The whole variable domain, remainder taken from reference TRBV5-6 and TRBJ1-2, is DAGVTQSPTHLIKTRGQQVTLRCSPKSGHDTVSWYQQALGQGPQFIFQYYEEEERQRGNFPDRFSGHQFPNYSSELNVNALLLGDSALYLCASSLGDRATHEGFFGSGTRLTVV.

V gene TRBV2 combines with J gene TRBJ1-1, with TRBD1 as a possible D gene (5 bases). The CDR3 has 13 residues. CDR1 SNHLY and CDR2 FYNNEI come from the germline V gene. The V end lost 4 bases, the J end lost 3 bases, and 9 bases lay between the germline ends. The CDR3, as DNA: TGTGCCAGCAGTGTTGGCAGGGACACTGAAGCTTTCTTT. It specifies CASSVGRDTEAFF.